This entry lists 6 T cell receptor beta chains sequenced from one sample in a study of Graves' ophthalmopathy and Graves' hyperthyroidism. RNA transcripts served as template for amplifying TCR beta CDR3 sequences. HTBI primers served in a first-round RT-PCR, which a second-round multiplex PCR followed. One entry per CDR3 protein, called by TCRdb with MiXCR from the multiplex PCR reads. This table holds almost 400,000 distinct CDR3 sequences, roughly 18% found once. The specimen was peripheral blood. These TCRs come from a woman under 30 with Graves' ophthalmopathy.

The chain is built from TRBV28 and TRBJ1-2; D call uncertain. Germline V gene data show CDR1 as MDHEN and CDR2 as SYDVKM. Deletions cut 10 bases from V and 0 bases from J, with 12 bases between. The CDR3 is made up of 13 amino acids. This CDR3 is CAITWTPNYGYTF. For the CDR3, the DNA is TGTGCCATCACGTGGACTCCTAACTATGGCTACACCTTC.

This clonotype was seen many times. For the CDR3, the DNA is TGTGCCAGCAGCGTAGGACGGAACTCTGGGGCCAACGTCCTGACTTTC. It translates to CASSVGRNSGANVLTF. The chain joins TRBV11-1 to TRBJ2-6, with D uncertain. V dropped 5 bases and J dropped 0 bases, with 11 bases sitting between them. Germline V CDR1 and CDR2: SGHAT, FQDESV (reference sequence). This CDR3 has 16 residues.

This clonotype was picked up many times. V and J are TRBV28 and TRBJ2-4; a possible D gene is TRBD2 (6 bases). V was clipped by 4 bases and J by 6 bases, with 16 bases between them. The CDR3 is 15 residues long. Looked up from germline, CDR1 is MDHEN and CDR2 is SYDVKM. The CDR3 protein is CASSSSSGGRNIQYF. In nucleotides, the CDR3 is TGTGCCAGCAGTTCGAGTTCCGGAGGGAGAAACATTCAGTACTTC.

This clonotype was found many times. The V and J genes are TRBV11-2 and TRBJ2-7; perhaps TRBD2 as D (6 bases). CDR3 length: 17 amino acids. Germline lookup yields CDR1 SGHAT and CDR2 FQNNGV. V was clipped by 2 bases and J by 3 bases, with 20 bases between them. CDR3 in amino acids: CASSLRLGGERGYEQYF. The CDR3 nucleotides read TGTGCCAGCAGCTTACGGCTGGGGGGAGAGAGGGGCTACGAGCAGTACTTC.

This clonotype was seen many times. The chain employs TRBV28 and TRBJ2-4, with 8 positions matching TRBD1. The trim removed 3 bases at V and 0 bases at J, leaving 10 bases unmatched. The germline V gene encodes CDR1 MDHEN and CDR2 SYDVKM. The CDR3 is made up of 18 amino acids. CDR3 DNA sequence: TGTGCCAGCAGTTTTGGGACAGGCAGTAGTCTAGCCAAAAACATTCAGTACTTC. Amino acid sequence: CASSFGTGSSLAKNIQYF.

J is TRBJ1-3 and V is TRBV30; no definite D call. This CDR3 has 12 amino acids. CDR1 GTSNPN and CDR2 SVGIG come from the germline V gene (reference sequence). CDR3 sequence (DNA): TGTGGGCGCGGCTCCTCTGGAAACACCATATATTTT. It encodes CGRGSSGNTIYF. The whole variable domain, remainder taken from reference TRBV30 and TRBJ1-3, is SQTIHQWPATLVQPVGSPLSLECTVEGTSNPNLYWYRQAAGRGLQLLFYSVGIGQISSEVPQNLSASRPQDRQFILSSKKLLLSDSGFYLCGRGSSGNTIYFGEGSWLTVV.